A selection of T cell receptor beta chains follows, all from one sample in a study of blood T cell repertoires in COVID-19. This table comes from immunoSEQ multiplex PCR, and its TCRdb copy is limited to in-frame clones, with some not included. The data contain some 200,000 clones, around 80% of them singletons. Input material: PBMCs or T cells enriched from blood (not recorded which). The receptors shown here come from a woman aged 45 to 65 who had recovered from COVID-19. Each CDR3 is given with its conserved first and last residue. Each record gives: clone size, V gene, D gene, J gene, CDR3 DNA, CDR3 protein. A D gene is named only where the DNA matches it firmly. The size of a clone is reported for some rows only, either as once, few or many, or as a class for expanded clones.

NA	TRBV11-2	NA	TRBJ2-2	TGTGCCAGCAGCTCCCGCCCTGGGGCTAGTGTTTTCATGGCCGGGGAGCTGTTTTTT	CASSSRPGASVFMAGELFF
NA	TRBV27	NA	TRBJ2-7	TGTGCCAGCAGGATAGTTCTGGGACATCAGACCTACGAGCAGTACTTC	CASRIVLGHQTYEQYF
NA	TRBV6-1	NA	TRBJ2-1	TGTGCCAGCAGTGAAGCGCGTCAGGGTTGGAATGAGCAGTTCTTC	CASSEARQGWNEQFF
NA	TRBV4-1	NA	TRBJ2-3	TGCGCCAGCAGCCCCCGTTACTCGGATACGCAGTATTTT	CASSPRYSDTQYF
NA	TRBV18	NA	TRBJ1-1	TGTGCCAGCTCACCACGTGAGGTTTCCACTGAAGCTTTCTTT	CASSPREVSTEAFF
many	TRBV11-2	NA	TRBJ2-2	TGTGCCAGCAGCTCGCAGTATGGACTGGGCTGGACCGGGGAGCTGTTTTTT	CASSSQYGLGWTGELFF
NA	TRBV10-2	TRBD1	TRBJ1-2	TGCGCCAGCGTTGGGAGGGTCTCGGGACAGGGGCCCTATGGCTACACCTTC	CASVGRVSGQGPYGYTF
NA	TRBV12-3/TRBV12-4	NA	TRBJ2-5	TGTGCCAGCAGTAGACAGTTACAAGAGACCCAGTACTTC	CASSRQLQETQYF
once	TRBV15	NA	TRBJ1-1	TGTGCCACCAGCAGGCCCGGGGGTGGTAGCACTGAAGCTTTCTTT	CATSRPGGGSTEAFF
NA	TRBV27	NA	TRBJ1-3	TGTGCCAGCAGCCGAGGAGACAGCGCTGGAAACACCATATATTTT	CASSRGDSAGNTIYF
NA	TRBV7-3	NA	TRBJ2-4	TGTGCCAGCAGCCCATCGGGACTAGCCAAAAACATTCAGTACTTC	CASSPSGLAKNIQYF
NA	TRBV3-1/TRBV3-2	NA	TRBJ1-6	TGTGCCAGCAGCCAAGATCAGCGGAATTCACCCCTCCACTTT	CASSQDQRNSPLHF
NA	TRBV6-5	NA	TRBJ1-3	TGTGCCAGCAGACAGGGAAACACCATATATTTT	CASRQGNTIYF
NA	TRBV27	TRBD2	TRBJ2-1	TGTGCCAGCAGAGTCCTAGCGGGAGCACGAAGCAATGAGCAGTTCTTC	CASRVLAGARSNEQFF
NA	TRBV28	NA	TRBJ2-1	TGTGCCAGCAGTTCACTCTACAATGAGCAGTTCTTC	CASSSLYNEQFF
few	TRBV27	NA	TRBJ1-2	TGTGCCAGCAGGCCCGACACTGCAGCTAACTATGGCTACACCTTC	CASRPDTAANYGYTF
NA	TRBV4-3	TRBD1	TRBJ1-6	TGCGCCAGCAGCCAAGAGACGACAGGGGAAAATTCACCCCTCCACTTT	CASSQETTGENSPLHF
NA	TRBV6-5	NA	TRBJ1-1	TGTGCCAGCATCTTTACGAGGGGAGGTGGCACTGAAGCTTTCTTT	CASIFTRGGGTEAFF
NA	TRBV11-2	NA	TRBJ2-5	TGTGCCAGCAGCTTATCCCTGACAGACTTCCAAGAGACCCAGTACTTC	CASSLSLTDFQETQYF
NA	TRBV18	TRBD1	TRBJ2-3	TGTGCCAGCTCATTTATGACAGGGGAGACAGATACGCAGTATTTT	CASSFMTGETDTQYF
NA	TRBV30	NA	TRBJ2-7	TGTGCCTGGAGTGAAAACTCGGGGCAGTACTTC	CAWSENSGQYF
few	TRBV7-2	TRBD2	TRBJ2-2	TGTGCCAGCAGGGAGGGGCTAGCGGGAGTCGGGGAGCTGTTTTTT	CASREGLAGVGELFF
few	TRBV27	NA	TRBJ1-5	TGTGCCAGCAGTGCGCAGGGTCTTACGAATCAGCCCCAGCATTTT	CASSAQGLTNQPQHF